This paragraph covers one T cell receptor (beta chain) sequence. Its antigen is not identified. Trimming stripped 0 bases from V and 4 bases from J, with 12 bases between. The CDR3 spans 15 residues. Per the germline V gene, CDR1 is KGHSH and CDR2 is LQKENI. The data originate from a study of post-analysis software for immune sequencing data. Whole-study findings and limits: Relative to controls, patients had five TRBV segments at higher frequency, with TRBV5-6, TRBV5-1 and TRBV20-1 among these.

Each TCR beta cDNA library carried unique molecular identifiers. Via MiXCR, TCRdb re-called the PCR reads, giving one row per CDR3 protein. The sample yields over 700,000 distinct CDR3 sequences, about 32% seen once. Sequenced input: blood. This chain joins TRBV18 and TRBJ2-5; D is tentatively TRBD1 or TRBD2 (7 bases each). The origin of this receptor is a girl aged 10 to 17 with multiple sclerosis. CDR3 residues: CASSPPTGRGETQYF. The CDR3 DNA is TGTGCCAGCTCACCACCGACAGGGAGGGGAGAGACCCAGTACTTC.